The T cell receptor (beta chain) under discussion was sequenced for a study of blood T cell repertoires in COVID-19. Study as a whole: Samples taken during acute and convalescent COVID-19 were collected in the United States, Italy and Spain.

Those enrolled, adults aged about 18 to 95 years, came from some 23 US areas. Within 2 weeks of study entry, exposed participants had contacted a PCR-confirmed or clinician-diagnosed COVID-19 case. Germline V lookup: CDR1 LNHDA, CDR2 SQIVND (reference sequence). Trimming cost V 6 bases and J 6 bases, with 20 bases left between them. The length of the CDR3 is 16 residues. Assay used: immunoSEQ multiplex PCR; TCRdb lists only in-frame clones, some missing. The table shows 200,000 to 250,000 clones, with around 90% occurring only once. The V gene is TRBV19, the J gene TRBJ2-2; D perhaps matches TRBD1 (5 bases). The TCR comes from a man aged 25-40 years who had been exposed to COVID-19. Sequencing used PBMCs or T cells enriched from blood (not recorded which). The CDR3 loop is CASSLQGRVIPGELFF. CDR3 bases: TGTGCCAGTAGCCTTCAGGGCAGGGTAATTCCCGGGGAGCTGTTTTTT. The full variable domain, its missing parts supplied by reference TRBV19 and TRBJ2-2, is DGGITQSPKYLFRKEGQNVTLSCEQNLNHDAMYWYRQDPGQGLRLIYYSQIVNDFQKGDIAEGYSVSREKKESFPLTVTSAQKNPTAFYLCASSLQGRVIPGELFFGEGSRLTVL.